In this sample, the clone carrying this T cell receptor beta chain turned up many times. What it binds is not known. Primed by a sample-barcoded 5' primer and a J-beta primer mix, a second PCR proceeded for roughly 7 to 11 cycles. One entry per CDR3 protein, called by TCRdb with MiXCR from the 5' RACE reads. The sample lists nearly 800,000 distinct CDR3 sequences; around 25% were seen once. The data were obtained in a study of blood T cells in healthy people across ages. Study-wide results and limits: Long-lived and aged donors differed, with more naive CD4+ cells and higher diversity in the long-lived.

V was shortened by 0 bases and J by 4 bases, with 11 bases between the two germline ends. CDR1 is SGHKS, CDR2 YYEKEE, per germline (reference sequence). The CDR3 contains 14 residues. This same sample was also taken into another study, of T cells of mothers and their children. That investigation notes: Relative to unrelated pairs, biologically related mother-child dyads exhibited marginally greater, non-significant overlap.

The clonotype comes from a boy younger than 18 in good health. V gene TRBV5-5 combines with J gene TRBJ2-7; perhaps TRBD1 as D (5 bases). The sequenced sample was blood. The CDR3 sequence is CASSLDAGSYEQYF. Written as DNA, the CDR3 is TGTGCCAGCAGCTTGGATGCAGGGTCTTACGAGCAGTACTTC. The whole variable domain, remainder taken from reference TRBV5-5 and TRBJ2-7, is DAGVTQSPTHLIKTRGQQVTLRCSPISGHKSVSWYQQVLGQGPQFIFQYYEKEERGRGNFPDRFSARQFPNYSSELNVNALLLGDSALYLCASSLDAGSYEQYFGPGTRLTVT.